The 32 T cell receptor beta chains presented below share a single source sample, sequenced in a study of blood T cell repertoires in COVID-19. Clones were sequenced by immunoSEQ multiplex PCR, and TCRdb holds only the in-frame ones, with some missing. The top ten clones hold about 7.3% of a sample with over 200,000 clones, just under 85% of them seen once. The sequenced sample was peripheral blood. These receptors were collected from a woman aged 45-65 years with active or convalescent COVID-19.

This clone was counted a single time. The chain carries TRBV24-1 and TRBJ2-1, with TRBD2 identical over 9 bases. The CDR3 loop spans 19 amino acids. Germline loops: CDR1 KGHDR, CDR2 SFDVKD. After removal of 2 bases from V and 8 bases from J, the junction contained 18 bases not matched to a gene. CDR3 coding DNA: TGTGCCACCAGTGATTGGAACAGGGGTAGCGGGGGCCGCGGGGATGAGCAGTTCTTC. Translating it yields CATSDWNRGSGGRGDEQFF.

This sequence joins TRBV10-3 and TRBJ2-1; D is possibly TRBD2 (5 bases). The CDR3 totals 13 residues. V lost 3 bases and J 5 bases, leaving 8 bases between the germline ends. Looked up from germline, CDR1 is ENHRY and CDR2 is SYGVKD. CDR3 DNA sequence: TGTGCCATCAGTGAAGTAGCGAACAATGAGCAGTTCTTC. As protein: CAISEVANNEQFF.

This chain connects TRBV18 to TRBJ1-5; the D gene is possibly TRBD1 (6 bases). Germline V CDR1 and CDR2: KGHSH, LQKENI. This CDR3 is built from 16 residues. V was trimmed by 0 bases and J by 3 bases, leaving 12 bases between them. The CDR3: CASSPPGGGNNQPQHF. Here the CDR3 DNA reads TGTGCCAGCTCACCACCAGGGGGGGGGAACAATCAGCCCCAGCATTTT.

This clone was detected once. V usage is TRBV5-5 and J usage is TRBJ1-6, with 8 positions matching TRBD1. V lost 1 base, J lost 7 bases, and 7 bases stayed unmatched. The length of the CDR3 is 16 residues. The V gene's germline CDR1 is SGHKS and CDR2 YYEKEE (reference sequence). The CDR3 DNA follows: TGTGCCAGCAGCTTGCCAGGACAGGGTCCCAATTCACCCCTCCACTTT. Translation gives CASSLPGQGPNSPLHF.

This chain joins TRBV28 and TRBJ1-3; D may be TRBD1 (6 bases). V lost 2 bases to trimming and J lost 4 bases, with 18 bases between them. CDR3 length equals 17 residues. From germline, CDR1 is MDHEN and CDR2 SYDVKM. The CDR3 DNA is TGTGCCAGCAGTTTACAGGGGCTGGTCGTGTTCGGAAACACCATATATTTT. It encodes CASSLQGLVVFGNTIYF.

The V and J genes are TRBV4-2 and TRBJ2-1; the match to TRBD2 covers 7 bases. The V gene end was trimmed by 1 base and the J gene end by 0 bases; junction bases not matched to a gene: 6. CDR3 length: 17 amino acids. CDR1 is LGHNA and CDR2 is YNFKEQ in the germline V gene. The DNA of the CDR3 is TGTGCCAGCAGCCAAGTCACTAGCGTGAGCTCCTACAATGAGCAGTTCTTC. Encoded protein: CASSQVTSVSSYNEQFF.

V is TRBV5-1 and J is TRBJ1-2, with 7 bases identical to TRBD1. This CDR3 spans 16 amino acids. J lost 4 bases, V lost 3 bases, and 12 bases had no gene match. Germline V CDR1 and CDR2: SGHRS, YFSETQ. For the CDR3, the DNA is TGCGCCAGCAGCTACTCCGGGACAGTTACTAGCTATGGCTACACCTTC. Encoded protein: CASSYSGTVTSYGYTF. Variable domain in full (rest from reference TRBV5-1 and TRBJ1-2): KAGVTQTPRYLIKTRGQQVTLSCSPISGHRSVSWYQQTPGQGLQFLFEYFSETQRNKGNFPGRFSGRQFSNSRSEMNVSTLELGDSALYLCASSYSGTVTSYGYTFGSGTRLTVV.

V usage is TRBV27 and J usage is TRBJ2-2; 10 bases map to TRBD1. There are 17 residues in the CDR3. Trimming cost V 3 bases and J 5 bases; bases outside gene matches: 9. Germline V gene data show CDR1 as MNHEY and CDR2 as SMNVEV (reference sequence). The CDR3 here is CASSFETGGAQTGELFF. The CDR3 region has the DNA TGTGCCAGCAGTTTCGAGACAGGGGGCGCCCAGACCGGGGAGCTGTTTTTT.

This clone was counted only a few times. The CDR3 spells CSFSGQAGGYTF. Written as DNA, the CDR3 is TGCAGTTTTTCCGGGCAGGCGGGGGGCTACACCTTC. This sequence joins TRBV29-1 and TRBJ1-2; D gene uncertain. The CDR3 runs to 12 residues. The V gene's germline CDR1 is SQVTM and CDR2 ANQGSEA.

The chain joins TRBV6-5 to TRBJ1-2; the D is unclear. This CDR3 is built from 14 residues. The germline V and J ends were trimmed by 5 bases and 4 bases, with 14 bases remaining between them. Germline CDR1 is MNHEY and CDR2 is SVGAGI. DNA of the CDR3: TGTGCCAGCAGTCCATACCGGGGTGCCTATGGCTACACCTTC. This codes for CASSPYRGAYGYTF.

The CDR3 reads CASSLRLAPYNEQFF. CDR3 DNA: TGTGCCAGCTCCCTCCGGCTAGCGCCCTACAATGAGCAGTTCTTC. The rearrangement links TRBV25-1 to TRBJ2-1; possibly TRBD2 for D (6 bases). The CDR3 spans 15 residues. Germline V lookup: CDR1 MGHDK, CDR2 SYGVNS. V gave up 8 bases and J gave up 2 bases, with 16 bases separating them.

The rearrangement uses TRBV12-3 or TRBV12-4 and TRBJ1-1; D is ambiguous. CDR3 length: 12 residues. The V end lost 3 bases, the J end lost 4 bases, and 6 bases lay between the germline ends. CDR3 in amino acids: CASSLLGTEAFF. In DNA, the CDR3 is TGTGCCAGCAGTTTGCTCGGCACTGAAGCTTTCTTT.

The chain carries TRBV24-1 and TRBJ2-2, with 7 bases matching TRBD2. V lost 8 bases and J lost 7; bases outside the gene matches: 6. This CDR3 is built from 13 residues. Germline-derived CDR1 and CDR2 are KGHDR and SFDVKD. The CDR3 nucleotides read TGTGCCACCACGGCGGGAGCCGTCGGGGAGCTGTTTTTT. As protein: CATTAGAVGELFF.

The genes are TRBV5-1 and TRBJ2-1; 7 nucleotides align to TRBD1. Unmatched junction bases numbered 6, after V lost 0 bases and J lost 6 bases. The CDR3 is made up of 15 amino acids. Germline V gene data show CDR1 as SGHRS and CDR2 as YFSETQ. The CDR3 DNA sequence: TGCGCCAGCAGCTTGGAATCGGGACAGTCCAATGAGCAGTTCTTC. It specifies CASSLESGQSNEQFF.

The DNA of the CDR3 is TGTGCCAGCAGCCAGCGGGAGGGCCATCATGAGCAGTTCTTC. As protein: CASSQREGHHEQFF. This chain links TRBV2 with TRBJ2-1, with 10 positions matching TRBD2. The CDR3 sequence is 14 residues long. CDR1 SNHLY and CDR2 FYNNEI come from the germline V gene. V trimming: 6 bases; J trimming: 8 bases; junction bases outside the gene matches: 7.

The chain couples TRBV7-2 to TRBJ1-2, with TRBD1 identical over 7 bases. CDR1 is SGHTA, CDR2 FQGNSA, per germline. This CDR3 spans 15 amino acids. V lost 5 bases, J lost 3 bases, and 9 bases stayed unmatched. In nucleotides, the CDR3 is TGTGCCAGCAGCCTCAGACAGGGTTGGGACTATGGCTACACCTTC. Protein product: CASSLRQGWDYGYTF. The full variable domain, rest sourced from reference TRBV7-2 and TRBJ1-2, is GAGVSQSPSNKVTEKGKDVELRCDPISGHTALYWYRQSLGQGLEFLIYFQGNSAPDKSGLPSDRFSAERTGGSVSTLTIQRTQQEDSAVYLCASSLRQGWDYGYTFGSGTRLTVV.

This chain joins TRBV5-1 and TRBJ2-5; 11 bases fit TRBD2. V shed 3 bases, J shed 1 base, and the junction held 11 bases outside the gene matches. The CDR3 is 18 residues long. CDR1 is SGHRS and CDR2 is YFSETQ in the germline V gene. CDR3 residues: CASSSGIAGGPRQETQYF. CDR3 nucleotides: TGCGCCAGCAGCTCAGGGATAGCGGGAGGGCCTCGCCAAGAGACCCAGTACTTC.

In its sample, this clone was seen a few times. This rearrangement joins TRBV10-2 to TRBJ2-1; 7 bases line up with TRBD2. The CDR3 runs 15 residues. The V gene end was trimmed by 5 bases and the J gene end by 10 bases; junction bases not matched to a gene: 14. Germline V gene lookup returns CDR1 WSHSY and CDR2 SAAADI. The CDR3 loop reads CASSHRIGEGQEQFF. As DNA, the CDR3 is TGCGCCAGCAGTCATCGGATAGGGGAGGGCCAAGAGCAGTTCTTC.

The V and J genes are TRBV18 and TRBJ2-7; 9 bases fit TRBD2. V gave up 2 bases and J gave up 3 bases; unmatched junction bases: 8. Germline V lookup: CDR1 KGHSH, CDR2 LQKENI. The CDR3 totals 16 residues. CDR3 region: CASSPGGGRASYEQYF. For the CDR3, the DNA is TGTGCCAGCTCACCAGGGGGCGGGAGGGCGAGCTACGAGCAGTACTTC.

The V call is TRBV27, the J call TRBJ2-1; no definite D call. This CDR3 region has 17 residues. In germline, CDR1 is MNHEY, CDR2 SMNVEV (reference sequence). Trimming removed 4 bases from V and 6 bases from J, with 22 bases in between. CDR3 loop: CASSSKYYENLLNEQFF. In DNA form, the CDR3 reads TGTGCCAGCAGTTCGAAATACTACGAGAATTTACTCAATGAGCAGTTCTTC.

The chain has TRBV7-9 and TRBJ2-5, with D maybe TRBD1 (6 bases). The CDR3 is 15 residues long. Germline lookup yields CDR1 SEHNR and CDR2 FQNEAQ (reference sequence). Trimming removed 0 bases at V and 4 bases at J, with 12 bases between. The CDR3 DNA follows: TGTGCCAGCAGCTTAGCCCAGGGGAGTACAGAGACCCAGTACTTC. Protein sequence: CASSLAQGSTETQYF. The full variable domain, its missing parts supplied by reference TRBV7-9 and TRBJ2-5, is DTGVSQNPRHKITKRGQNVTFRCDPISEHNRLYWYRQTLGQGPEFLTYFQNEAQLEKSRLLSDRFSAERPKGSFSTLEIQRTEQGDSAMYLCASSLAQGSTETQYFGPGTRLLVL.

The chain links TRBV9 to TRBJ1-2, with TRBD1 matching over 7 bases. The CDR3 extends over 15 amino acids. V lost 4 bases and J lost 4; bases outside the gene matches: 10. The germline V gene has CDR1 SGDLS and CDR2 YYNGEE. For the CDR3, the DNA is TGTGCCAGCAGCCGCGGGGAAGGGGGCAGCTATGGCTACACCTTC. This sequence encodes CASSRGEGGSYGYTF.

This clone was picked up one time. The J gene is TRBJ2-5, the V gene TRBV19; 10 nucleotides agree with TRBD1. The CDR3 runs 15 residues. Germline V gives CDR1 LNHDA, CDR2 SQIVND (reference sequence). Trimming took 6 bases from V and 5 from J; bases not matched to a gene: 9. This CDR3 reads CASSLRQGAGETQYF. For the CDR3, the DNA is TGTGCCAGTAGCCTCCGACAGGGGGCGGGGGAGACCCAGTACTTC.

The chain is built from TRBV7-2 and TRBJ2-7, with 9 bases identical to TRBD1. The CDR3 loop spans 14 amino acids. V gave up 4 bases and J gave up 5 bases; unmatched junction bases: 6. Germline V gives CDR1 SGHTA, CDR2 FQGNSA. CDR3 sequence: CASSWDRVRDEQYF. Here the CDR3 DNA reads TGTGCCAGCAGCTGGGACAGGGTTCGTGACGAGCAGTACTTC.

The chain uses TRBV10-3 and TRBJ1-1, with D tentatively TRBD1 (6 bases). This CDR3 spans 13 amino acids. V dropped 3 bases and J dropped 6 bases, with 11 bases sitting between them. Germline V gene sequence: CDR1 ENHRY, CDR2 SYGVKD. CDR3 sequence: CAISDTGRAEAFF. The CDR3 region has the DNA TGTGCCATCAGTGACACAGGGCGAGCTGAAGCTTTCTTT.

The chain combines TRBV3-1 (or the pseudogene TRBV3-2) with TRBJ2-3, with D possibly TRBD2 on 6 matching bases. Between the trimmed V and J ends, which lost 0 bases and 7 bases, there was a span of 17 bases. The CDR3 sequence is 16 residues long. Looked up from germline, CDR1 is LGHDT and CDR2 is YNNKEL (reference sequence). The chain's CDR3 is CASSQDGGGLGNTQYF. As DNA, the CDR3 is TGTGCCAGCAGCCAAGACGGAGGAGGGTTGGGGAATACGCAGTATTTT.

The chain employs TRBV5-1 and TRBJ1-1; tentative D call: TRBD1 (5 bases). The CDR3 length is 14 residues. CDR1 is SGHRS and CDR2 is YFSETQ in the germline V gene. With 0 bases removed from V and 5 bases from J, the gap between germline ends came to 11 bases. The CDR3 is CASSLGDSRTEAFF. The CDR3 nucleotides read TGCGCCAGCAGCTTGGGCGACAGTCGGACTGAAGCTTTCTTT. Using reference TRBV5-1 and TRBJ1-1 for the parts outside the CDR3, the full variable domain is KAGVTQTPRYLIKTRGQQVTLSCSPISGHRSVSWYQQTPGQGLQFLFEYFSETQRNKGNFPGRFSGRQFSNSRSEMNVSTLELGDSALYLCASSLGDSRTEAFFGQGTRLTVV.

The chain has TRBV18 and TRBJ2-5; 7 nucleotides line up with TRBD1. The length of the CDR3 is 14 residues. Trimming took 3 bases from V and 3 from J; bases not matched to a gene: 4. Germline V gene lookup returns CDR1 KGHSH and CDR2 LQKENI. The CDR3 DNA follows: TGTGCCAGCTCACCCCGACAGGGAGAAGAGACCCAGTACTTC. Translated, it gives CASSPRQGEETQYF. Full variable domain (outside the CDR3, taken from reference TRBV18 and TRBJ2-5): NAGVMQNPRHLVRRRGQEARLRCSPMKGHSHVYWYRQLPEEGLKFMVYLQKENIIDESGMPKERFSAEFPKEGPSILRIQQVVRGDSAAYFCASSPRQGEETQYFGPGTRLLVL.

The gene calls are TRBV5-1 and TRBJ2-5, with a possible D match to TRBD2 (5 bases). The germline V gene has CDR1 SGHRS and CDR2 YFSETQ. This CDR3 spans 14 amino acids. Trimming shortened V by 6 bases and J by 4 bases, and 16 bases separated the two germline ends. CDR3: CASMFGLAGETQYF. For the CDR3, the DNA is TGCGCCAGCATGTTTGGGCTGGCGGGAGAGACCCAGTACTTC.

The CDR3 region is CASSSGRDTEAFF. CDR3 bases: TGTGCCAGCAGTTCTGGGCGAGACACTGAAGCTTTCTTT. The chain recombines TRBV27 with TRBJ1-1, with no clear D. CDR1 is MNHEY, CDR2 SMNVEV, per germline (reference sequence). There are 13 residues in the CDR3. The V end lost 4 bases, the J end lost 3 bases, and 9 bases lay between the germline ends.

The gene calls are TRBV21-1 and TRBJ1-5; the D segment call TRBD1 is taken from the table without a DNA check. TRBV21-1 is flagged as a pseudogene. The CDR3 length is 16 residues. The CDR3 DNA sequence: TGTGCCAGCAGCACTCGTCTCGGGGACAGGGTTCAGCCCCAGCATTTT. Residues: CASSTRLGDRVQPQHF.

The chain combines TRBV5-1 with TRBJ2-3; a possible D gene is TRBD2 (7 bases). The germline V and J ends were trimmed by 0 bases and 1 base, with 12 bases remaining between them. The CDR3 has 16 residues. CDR1 is SGHRS and CDR2 is YFSETQ in the germline V gene. The CDR3 nucleotides read TGCGCCAGCAGCTTGGGGTCGGGGGGCGGCACAGATACGCAGTATTTT. The encoded protein is CASSLGSGGGTDTQYF.